Presented here are 3 T cell receptor beta chains from one specimen sequenced in a study of blood T cells in healthy people across ages. The use of a sample-barcoded 5' primer and a J-beta primer mix characterized a second PCR of about 7 to 12 cycles. Via MiXCR, TCRdb re-called the 5' RACE reads, giving one row per CDR3 protein. The repertoire holds 780,000 or so distinct CDR3 sequences, with roughly three fifths as singletons. Input material: blood. The source is a man aged 35 to 55 in good health.

The rearrangement links TRBV6-2 or TRBV6-3 to TRBJ2-7; 9 bases map to TRBD2. Germline CDR1 reads MNHEY; CDR2 reads SVGEGT. The CDR3 is 15 residues long. The junction had 8 bases not matched to a gene; V was cut back by 5 bases and J by 3 bases. The CDR3 here is CASSPGLASLYEQYF. CDR3 nucleotide sequence: TGTGCCAGCAGTCCCGGACTAGCGTCCCTCTACGAGCAGTACTTC.

This chain joins TRBV9 and TRBJ2-1; possibly TRBD1 or TRBD2 for D (5 bases each). Trimming pared 0 bases from V and 7 bases from J, leaving 14 bases between. CDR1 SGDLS and CDR2 YYNGEE come from the germline V gene. CDR3 length: 15 residues. CDR3 coding DNA: TGTGCCAGCAGCGTAGAGGTCCTAGCAGGGAATGAGCAGTTCTTC. This translates into CASSVEVLAGNEQFF.

The genes are TRBV7-2 and TRBJ1-1, with 7 bases fitting TRBD1. The germline CDR1 and CDR2 sequences are SGHTA and FQGNSA. V lost 8 bases to trimming and J lost 4 bases; unmatched junction nucleotides: 7. The CDR3 runs 13 residues. CDR3: CASGTARGTEAFF. CDR3 nucleotide sequence: TGTGCCAGCGGGACAGCCCGGGGCACTGAAGCTTTCTTT. Full variable domain (missing parts from reference TRBV7-2 and TRBJ1-1): GAGVSQSPSNKVTEKGKDVELRCDPISGHTALYWYRQSLGQGLEFLIYFQGNSAPDKSGLPSDRFSAERTGGSVSTLTIQRTQQEDSAVYLCASGTARGTEAFFGQGTRLTVV.